What follows describes a single T cell receptor beta chain. Just one base apart from a much larger clone, this may be a read error. Each CDR3 protein is one row after TCRdb ran MiXCR on the reads. This sample has about 320,000 distinct CDR3 sequences, with more than 8% found just once. The entry originates in a study of T cell repertoires in cytomegalovirus infection. The germline gives CDR1 SGHNT, CDR2 YENEEA. The CDR3 consists of 14 residues. V lost 0 bases and J lost 0, with 3 bases in between. The sample was PBMCs. This TCR derives from a human donor in good health (CMV status not recorded). Some clones in this sample may be carry-over from other donors' samples. The chain combines TRBV11-3 with TRBJ2-1; D gene ambiguous. The CDR3 protein is CASSLDSSYNEQFF. The CDR3 DNA is TGTGCCAGCAGCTTAGATAGCTCCTACAATGAGCAGTTCTTC.